Sequencing of this T cell receptor (beta chain) was carried out in a study of blood T cell repertoires in COVID-19. Overall study context: Sites across the United States, Italy and Spain contributed samples from acute and convalescent COVID-19. PBMCs, B-cell-depleted T cells, or T cells were the source of the cDNA or gDNA that made up the material.

Per the authors' pipeline: Amplification with reference gene primers provided the estimates of nucleated cell counts. Assay used: immunoSEQ multiplex PCR; TCRdb lists only in-frame clones, some missing. The V and J calls and clone size come from that table; D and trimming were worked out from the DNA. This sample has more than 150,000 clones, with approximately 88% found just once. After removal of 1 base from V and 2 bases from J, the junction contained 6 bases not matched to a gene. Germline V gene lookup returns CDR1 SGHAT and CDR2 FQNNGV. This CDR3 comprises 16 residues. V gene TRBV11-2 combines with J gene TRBJ2-7, with 9 positions matching TRBD1. What was sequenced was peripheral blood. The sequence was collected from a woman aged 60-75 years with acute or convalescent COVID-19. DNA for the CDR3: TGTGCCAGCAGCTTAGCTTTCGGGACAGGGACCTACGAGCAGTACTTC. Its translation is CASSLAFGTGTYEQYF.